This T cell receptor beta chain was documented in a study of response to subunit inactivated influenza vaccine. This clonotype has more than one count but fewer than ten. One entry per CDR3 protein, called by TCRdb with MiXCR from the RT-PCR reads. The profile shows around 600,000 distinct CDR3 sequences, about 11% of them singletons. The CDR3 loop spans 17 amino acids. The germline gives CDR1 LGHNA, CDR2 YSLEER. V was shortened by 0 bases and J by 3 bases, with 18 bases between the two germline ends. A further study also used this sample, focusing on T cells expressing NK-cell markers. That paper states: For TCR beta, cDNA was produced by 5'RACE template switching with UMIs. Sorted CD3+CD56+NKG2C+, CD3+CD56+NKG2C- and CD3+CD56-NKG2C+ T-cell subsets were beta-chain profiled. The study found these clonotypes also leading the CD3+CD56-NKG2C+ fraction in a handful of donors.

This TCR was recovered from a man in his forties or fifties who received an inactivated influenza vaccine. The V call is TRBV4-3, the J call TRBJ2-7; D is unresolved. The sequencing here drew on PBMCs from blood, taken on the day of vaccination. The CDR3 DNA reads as TGCGCCAGCAGCCAAGATCTCTCGGCAGCAGACCTCTACGAGCAGTACTTC. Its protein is CASSQDLSAADLYEQYF.